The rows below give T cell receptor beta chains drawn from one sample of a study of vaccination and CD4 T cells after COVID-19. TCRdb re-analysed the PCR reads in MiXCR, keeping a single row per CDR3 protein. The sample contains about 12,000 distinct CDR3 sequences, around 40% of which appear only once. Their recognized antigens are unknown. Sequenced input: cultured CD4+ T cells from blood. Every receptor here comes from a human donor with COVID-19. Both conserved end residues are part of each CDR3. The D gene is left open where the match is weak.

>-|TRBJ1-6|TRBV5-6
CASVGPRDNSPLHF
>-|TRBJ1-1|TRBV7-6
CASSLGMNTEAFF
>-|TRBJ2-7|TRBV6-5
CASSYSMRARPPYEQYF
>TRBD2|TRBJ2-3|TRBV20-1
CSTTRDLAGDTQYF
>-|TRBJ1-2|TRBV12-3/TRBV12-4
CALGGRNGYTF
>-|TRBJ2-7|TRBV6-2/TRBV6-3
CASSRRDGSYEQYF
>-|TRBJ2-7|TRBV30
CAWSPSYEQYF
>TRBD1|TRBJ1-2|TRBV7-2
CASSPGTGGNYGYTF
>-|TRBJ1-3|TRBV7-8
CASSSRLGSGNTIYF
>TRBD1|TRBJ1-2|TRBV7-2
CASSQETDRMYGYTF
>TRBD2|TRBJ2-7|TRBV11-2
CASRAPGRSYEQYF
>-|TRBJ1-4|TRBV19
CASSTNSGRTPNEKLFF
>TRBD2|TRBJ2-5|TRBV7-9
CASSRRLAGGLGAQYF
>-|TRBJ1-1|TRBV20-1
CSAKGSPNTEAFF
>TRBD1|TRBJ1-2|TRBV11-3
CASSPGQGTGYTF
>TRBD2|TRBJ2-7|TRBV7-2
CASSRVTSGSSYEQYF
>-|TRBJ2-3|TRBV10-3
CAISELGGGAQTDTQYF
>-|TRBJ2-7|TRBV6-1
CASTLNVWEQYF
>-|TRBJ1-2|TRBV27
CASPRSDGYTF
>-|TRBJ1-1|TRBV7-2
CASSRDTEAFF
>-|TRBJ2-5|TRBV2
CASSAQETQYF
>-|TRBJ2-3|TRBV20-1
CSAREWVDTQYF
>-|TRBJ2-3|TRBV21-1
CASREPPDRGQTDTQYF
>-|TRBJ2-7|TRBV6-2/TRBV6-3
CASRPGVIPLDEQYF
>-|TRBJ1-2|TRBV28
CASSFLNYGYTF
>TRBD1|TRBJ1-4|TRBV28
CASILQGQPYEKLFF
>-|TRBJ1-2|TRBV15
CATSRARDNYGYTF
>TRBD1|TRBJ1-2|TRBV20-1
CSARLSGQGVYGYTF
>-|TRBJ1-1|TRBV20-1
CSARDGGQPVGAFF
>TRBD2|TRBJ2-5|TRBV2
CASSDGTSGGSFQETQYF
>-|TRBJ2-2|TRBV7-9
CASSFIEGSGELFF
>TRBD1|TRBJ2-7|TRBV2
CASRGTGVYEQYF
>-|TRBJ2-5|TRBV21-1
CASTKRRWTQYF
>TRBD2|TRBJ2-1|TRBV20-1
CSAKSGGSSYNEQFF
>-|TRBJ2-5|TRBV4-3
CASSQETGRETQYF
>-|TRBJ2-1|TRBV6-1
CASRDDSSSYNEQFF
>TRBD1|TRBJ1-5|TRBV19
CASNTRGAQPQHF
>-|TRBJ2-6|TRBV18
CASSPRGIASGANVLTF
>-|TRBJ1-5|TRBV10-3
CAIRQGLGNQPQHF
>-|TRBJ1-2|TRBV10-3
CAISDTRVYGYTF
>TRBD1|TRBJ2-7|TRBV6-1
CASNRDRAYEQYF
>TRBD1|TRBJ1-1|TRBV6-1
CASTGQGAKRGNTEAFF
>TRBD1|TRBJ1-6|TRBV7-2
CASSPPGQSNSPLHF
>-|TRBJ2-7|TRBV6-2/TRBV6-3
CASSYRDGAYEQYF
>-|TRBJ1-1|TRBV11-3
CASTTGLLMNTEAFF
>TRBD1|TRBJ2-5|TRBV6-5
CASSYQGQGGATQYF
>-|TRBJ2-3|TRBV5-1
CASSLGLPRTTQYF
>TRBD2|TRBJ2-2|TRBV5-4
CASSSSGGYTGELFF
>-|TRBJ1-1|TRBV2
CASSERQGNTEAFF
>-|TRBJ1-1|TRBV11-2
CASSSDWNTEAFF
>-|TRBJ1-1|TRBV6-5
CASSYSEFRGTEAFF
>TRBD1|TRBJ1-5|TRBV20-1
CSVETGVQPQHF
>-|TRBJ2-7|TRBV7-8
CASSLSGPYEQYF
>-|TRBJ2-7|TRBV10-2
CASSVGQPAHEQYF
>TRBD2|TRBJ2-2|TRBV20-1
CSARTSGANTGELFF
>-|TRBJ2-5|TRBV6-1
CATSPSGETQYF
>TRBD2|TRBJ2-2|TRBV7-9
CASSFIGGSGELFF
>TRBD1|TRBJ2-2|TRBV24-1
CATSDTSGTGSGTGELFF
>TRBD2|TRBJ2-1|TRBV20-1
CSASGTSKFF
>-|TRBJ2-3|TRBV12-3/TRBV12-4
CASSHRDIALTDTQYF